The clone carrying this T cell receptor beta chain was found many times. Antigen: not known. This record comes from a study of CD8 T cells in ankylosing spondylitis. General observations from the study: There was reportedly significant enrichment of clones that were disease-linked in matched ankylosing spondylitis synovial fluid. The study identified a TCR beta motif of roughly eight highly homologous variants that appeared characteristic of ankylosing spondylitis blood.

In making TCR beta libraries, quantitative 5'-RACE with molecular barcodes was used. MiXCR, applied by TCRdb to the 5' RACE reads, yields one record per CDR3 protein. This sample has 250,000 or so distinct CDR3 sequences, with roughly a tenth found just once. The sequencing sample was made of blood, either unsorted or a sorted T cell fraction (not recorded which). The sequence came from a male donor with ankylosing spondylitis or in good health (not recorded which).

The CDR3 sequence is CASSWTTNEKLFF. The CDR3 DNA is TGCGCCAGCAGCTGGACAACTAATGAAAAACTGTTTTTT. This sequence joins TRBV5-1 and TRBJ1-4; D not certain. This CDR3 has 13 amino acids. Trimming removed 3 bases at V and 0 bases at J, with 3 bases between. Germline V gene lookup returns CDR1 SGHRS and CDR2 YFSETQ. Combining the CDR3 with reference TRBV5-1 and TRBJ1-4 gives the whole variable domain KAGVTQTPRYLIKTRGQQVTLSCSPISGHRSVSWYQQTPGQGLQFLFEYFSETQRNKGNFPGRFSGRQFSNSRSEMNVSTLELGDSALYLCASSWTTNEKLFFGSGTQLSVL.